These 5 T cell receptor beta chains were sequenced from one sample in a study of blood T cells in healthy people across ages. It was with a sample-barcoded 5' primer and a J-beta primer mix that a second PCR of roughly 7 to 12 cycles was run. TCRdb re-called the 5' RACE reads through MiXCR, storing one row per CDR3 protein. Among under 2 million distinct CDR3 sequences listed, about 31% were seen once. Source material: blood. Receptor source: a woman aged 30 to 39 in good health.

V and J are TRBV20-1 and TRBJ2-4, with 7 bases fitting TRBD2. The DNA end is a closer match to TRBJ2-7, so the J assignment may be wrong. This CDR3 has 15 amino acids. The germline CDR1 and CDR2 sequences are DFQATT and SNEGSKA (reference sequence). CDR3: CSARDSSGKPYEQYF. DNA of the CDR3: TGCAGTGCTAGAGACTCTAGCGGTAAGCCCTACGAGCAGTACTTC.

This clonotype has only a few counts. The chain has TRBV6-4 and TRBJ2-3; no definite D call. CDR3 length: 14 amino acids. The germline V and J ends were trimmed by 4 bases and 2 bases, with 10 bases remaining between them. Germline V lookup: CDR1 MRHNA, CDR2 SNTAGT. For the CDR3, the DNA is TGTGCCAGCAGTGCCTCGGGCTACACAGATACGCAGTATTTT. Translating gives CASSASGYTDTQYF.

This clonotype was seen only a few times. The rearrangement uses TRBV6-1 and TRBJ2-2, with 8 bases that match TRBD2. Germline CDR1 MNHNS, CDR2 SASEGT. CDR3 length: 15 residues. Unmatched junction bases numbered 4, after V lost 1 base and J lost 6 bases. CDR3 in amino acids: CASSEEAGVAGELFF. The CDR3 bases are TGTGCCAGCAGTGAAGAAGCGGGGGTAGCCGGGGAGCTGTTTTTT.

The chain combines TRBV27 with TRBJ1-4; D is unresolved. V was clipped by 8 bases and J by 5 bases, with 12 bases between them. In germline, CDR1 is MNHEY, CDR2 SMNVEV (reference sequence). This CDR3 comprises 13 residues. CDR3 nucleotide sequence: TGTGCCAGCCGCCCTAGTGGAAATGAAAAACTGTTTTTT. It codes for CASRPSGNEKLFF.

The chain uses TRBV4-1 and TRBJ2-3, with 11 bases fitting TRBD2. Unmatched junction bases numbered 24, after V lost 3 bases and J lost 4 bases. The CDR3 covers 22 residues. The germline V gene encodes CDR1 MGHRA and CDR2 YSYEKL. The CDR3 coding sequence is TGCGCCAGCAGCCACCCGCGCCCAGGTGGACTAGCGGGTAGAGTGGTGTCAGATACGCAGTATTTT. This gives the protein CASSHPRPGGLAGRVVSDTQYF.